This T cell receptor (beta chain) originates from a study of blood T cell repertoires in COVID-19. On the study more broadly: From the United States, Italy and Spain came samples of acute and convalescent COVID-19. Sample material is recorded as cDNA or gDNA derived from T cells, B-cell-depleted T cells, or PBMCs.

The assay was immunoSEQ multiplex PCR, and TCRdb's table has in-frame clones only and misses some. The repertoire holds some 150,000 clones, about 80% seen once, with around 3.1% in the top ten. This sequence originates from a woman older than 75 with acute or convalescent COVID-19. The sequenced sample consisted of peripheral blood.

DNA of the CDR3: TGTGCCAGCAGCTTAGGGACAGGGTGGCCTCAGCCCCAGCATTTT. Translation gives CASSLGTGWPQPQHF. The chain links TRBV7-2 to TRBJ1-5; 8 bases map to TRBD1. CDR1 is SGHTA and CDR2 is FQGNSA in the germline V gene. The CDR3 spans 15 residues. V lost 1 base to trimming and J lost 6 bases; unmatched junction nucleotides: 5. The full variable domain, completed using reference TRBV7-2 and TRBJ1-5, is GAGVSQSPSNKVTEKGKDVELRCDPISGHTALYWYRQSLGQGLEFLIYFQGNSAPDKSGLPSDRFSAERTGGSVSTLTIQRTQQEDSAVYLCASSLGTGWPQPQHFGDGTRLSIL.